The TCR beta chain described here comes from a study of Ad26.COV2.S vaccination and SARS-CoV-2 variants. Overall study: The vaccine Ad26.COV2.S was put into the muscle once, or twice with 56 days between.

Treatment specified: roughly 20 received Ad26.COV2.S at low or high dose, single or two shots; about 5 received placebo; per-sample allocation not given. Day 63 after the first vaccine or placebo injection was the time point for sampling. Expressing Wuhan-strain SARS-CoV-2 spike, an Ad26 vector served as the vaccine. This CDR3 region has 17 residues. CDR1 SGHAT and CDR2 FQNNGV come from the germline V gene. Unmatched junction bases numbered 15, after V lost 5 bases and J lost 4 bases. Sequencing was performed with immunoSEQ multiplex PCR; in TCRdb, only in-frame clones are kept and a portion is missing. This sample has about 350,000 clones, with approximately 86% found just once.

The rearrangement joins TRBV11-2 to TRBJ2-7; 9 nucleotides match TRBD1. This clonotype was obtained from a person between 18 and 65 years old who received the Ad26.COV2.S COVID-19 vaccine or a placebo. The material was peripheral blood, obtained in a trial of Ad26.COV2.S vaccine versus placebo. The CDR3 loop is CASSLVGAGTGTYEQYF. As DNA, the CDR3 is TGTGCCAGCAGCCTAGTTGGGGCCGGGACAGGGACTTACGAGCAGTACTTC.